This TCR beta chain was captured in a study of neurological immune-mediated disorders. The germline V gene has CDR1 KGHSH and CDR2 LQKENI. The ends were cut back, 3 bases at V and 6 bases at J, with 6 bases in the middle. The length of the CDR3 is 13 residues. TCRdb recomputed calls from the 5' RACE reads with MiXCR, one row per CDR3 protein. The sample shows tens of thousands of distinct CDR3 sequences, 4.5% to 6.5% of them seen only once. The gene calls are TRBV18 and TRBJ1-6; D uncertain. The TCR comes from a woman in her 30s with multiple sclerosis. Sequences were obtained from PBMCs. The CDR3 coding sequence is TGTGCCAGCTCACCCACCTCTAATTCACCCCTCCACTTT. Its protein is CASSPTSNSPLHF.